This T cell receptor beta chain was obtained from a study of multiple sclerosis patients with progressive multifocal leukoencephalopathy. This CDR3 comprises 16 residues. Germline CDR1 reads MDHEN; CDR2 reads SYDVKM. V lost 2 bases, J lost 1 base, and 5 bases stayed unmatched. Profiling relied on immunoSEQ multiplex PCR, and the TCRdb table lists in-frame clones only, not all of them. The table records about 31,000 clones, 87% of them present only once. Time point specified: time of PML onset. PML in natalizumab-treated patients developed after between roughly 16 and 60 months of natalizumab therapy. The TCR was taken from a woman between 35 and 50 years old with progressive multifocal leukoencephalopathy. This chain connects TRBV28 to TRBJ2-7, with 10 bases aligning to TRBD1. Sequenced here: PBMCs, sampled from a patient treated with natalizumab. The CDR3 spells CASSLGDRGLSYEQYF. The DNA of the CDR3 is TGTGCCAGCAGTTTAGGGGACAGGGGATTGTCCTACGAGCAGTACTTC.